Below, 12 T cell receptor beta chains from the same sample are listed, as sequenced in a study of T cell clones after liver transplantation. Measured with immunoSEQ multiplex PCR; TCRdb has only the in-frame clones, and not every one. Found here are about 99,000 clones, 80% to 85% of them singletons; the top ten hold about 0.89%. This specimen was CD4+ T cells from blood, taken before liver transplant. The receptor set was obtained from a human donor who received a liver transplant.

This clone appeared a single time. The V and J genes are TRBV28 and TRBJ1-2; maybe TRBD1 (6 bases). Per germline, CDR1 MDHEN and CDR2 SYDVKM. V was pared by 7 bases and J by 5 bases, with 17 bases between. CDR3 length: 14 amino acids. CDR3 sequence reads: CASTPGTLIYGYTF. The CDR3 nucleotides are TGTGCCAGCACCCCCGGGACATTAATATATGGCTACACCTTC.

The CDR3 DNA is TGTGCCAGCAGTTACTCAATAGAGTACACTGAAGCTTTCTTT. Its translation: CASSYSIEYTEAFF. The gene calls are TRBV6-6 and TRBJ1-1; D uncertain. The V gene's germline CDR1 is MNHNY and CDR2 SVGAGI (reference sequence). With 0 bases removed from V and 3 bases from J, the gap between germline ends came to 8 bases. The CDR3 consists of 14 residues.

In this sample, this clone turned up once. The rearrangement joins TRBV4-2 to TRBJ1-2, with D tentatively TRBD1 (5 bases). The CDR3 runs to 15 residues. Germline values: CDR1 LGHNA, CDR2 YNFKEQ. Trimming stripped 1 base from V and 1 base from J, with 10 bases between. The CDR3 bases are TGTGCCAGCAGCCAAGGGGGCGGAGGTAACTATGGCTACACCTTC. Its translation is CASSQGGGGNYGYTF.

The chain uses TRBV19 and TRBJ2-3; D is ambiguous. This CDR3 spans 13 amino acids. Germline V gene lookup returns CDR1 LNHDA and CDR2 SQIVND (reference sequence). Trimming removed 5 bases at V and 3 bases at J, with 9 bases between. CDR3 in DNA: TGTGCCAGTAGTCCATCGAGGACAGATACGCAGTATTTT. Its translation is CASSPSRTDTQYF.

This clone has a single count. The rearrangement joins TRBV6-6 to TRBJ1-5; the D is unclear. The ends were cut back, 2 bases at V and 2 bases at J, with 10 bases in the middle. This CDR3 has 15 amino acids. Germline loops: CDR1 MNHNY, CDR2 SVGAGI (reference sequence). CDR3 nucleotides: TGTGCCAGCAGTTACGAGGGTTTGGGCAATCAGCCCCAGCATTTT. Protein: CASSYEGLGNQPQHF.

The V and J genes are TRBV5-1 and TRBJ1-1, with D possibly TRBD1 on 5 matching bases. The CDR3 length is 16 residues. Germline values: CDR1 SGHRS, CDR2 YFSETQ. The V and J ends lost 2 bases and 0 bases respectively, with 14 bases between them. The CDR3 nucleotides are TGCGCCAGCAGCTTATTAGGGAGGGACGTGAACACTGAAGCTTTCTTT. This sequence encodes CASSLLGRDVNTEAFF.

Written as DNA, the CDR3 is TGTGCCAGCTCAAGGGACAGGAGCTACGAGCAGTACTTC. As protein: CASSRDRSYEQYF. The genes are TRBV18 and TRBJ2-7; 8 nucleotides align to TRBD1. In germline, CDR1 is KGHSH, CDR2 LQKENI. This CDR3 is built from 13 residues. J was trimmed by 3 bases and V by 5 bases; bases with no gene match: 3.

The V call is TRBV7-2, the J call TRBJ1-5; perhaps TRBD1 as D (5 bases). This CDR3 contains 13 residues. Germline V gene data show CDR1 as SGHTA and CDR2 as FQGNSA. Trimming cost V 2 bases and J 7 bases, with 9 bases left between them. The CDR3 sequence is CASSLQGNQPQHF. The DNA of the CDR3 is TGTGCCAGCAGCTTACAGGGAAACCAGCCCCAGCATTTT.

The chain couples TRBV29-1 to TRBJ1-4; 10 positions agree with TRBD1. Germline values: CDR1 SQVTM, CDR2 ANQGSEA. V shed 6 bases, J shed 8 bases, and the junction held 18 bases outside the gene matches. CDR3 length equals 17 residues. CDR3 nucleotides: TGCAGCGTCGGGGACAGGGGTCCTTCATTTCCTGGGGAAAAACTGTTTTTT. Translating it yields CSVGDRGPSFPGEKLFF. Full variable domain (rest looked up from reference TRBV29-1 and TRBJ1-4): SAVISQKPSRDICQRGTSLTIQCQVDSQVTMMFWYRQQPGQSLTLIATANQGSEATYESGFVIDKFPISRPNLTFSTLTVSNMSPEDSSIYLCSVGDRGPSFPGEKLFFGSGTQLSVL.

The chain carries TRBV27 and TRBJ2-3, with 12 bases aligning to TRBD2. Germline values: CDR1 MNHEY, CDR2 SMNVEV (reference sequence). The CDR3 is made up of 15 amino acids. The ends lost 2 bases at V and 5 bases at J; junction bases unmatched: 2. CDR3 DNA sequence: TGTGCCAGCAGTTTAAGACTAGCGGGAGTAGATACGCAGTATTTT. This translates into CASSLRLAGVDTQYF.

The genes are TRBV5-1 and TRBJ2-7; 7 nucleotides match TRBD1. CDR3 length: 15 residues. V dropped 0 bases and J dropped 4; count of bases not matched to a gene: 7. In germline, CDR1 is SGHRS, CDR2 YFSETQ. The CDR3 loop reads CASSLARDRGYEQYF. The DNA for the CDR3 is TGCGCCAGCAGCTTGGCCCGGGACAGAGGTTACGAGCAGTACTTC.

The chain employs TRBV27 and TRBJ2-1; no clear D gene. V gave up 6 bases and J gave up 8 bases, with 20 bases separating them. Germline CDR1 reads MNHEY; CDR2 reads SMNVEV (reference sequence). The CDR3 sequence is 15 residues long. The CDR3 spells CASSLPTLPRDEQFF. The CDR3 DNA is TGTGCCAGCAGCCTACCAACCCTCCCTAGGGATGAGCAGTTCTTC.